Each of the 13 T cell receptor beta chains below was sequenced from the same sample in a study of blood T cell repertoires in COVID-19. Sequenced by immunoSEQ multiplex PCR; TCRdb stores in-frame clones only, minus some. The profile shows approximately 150,000 clones, about 85% of them singletons. The sample comprised peripheral blood. The source of these receptors is a human donor with acute or convalescent COVID-19. The donor label of this sample is uncertain.

The chain carries TRBV5-5 and TRBJ2-2; TRBD2 might be the D (5 bases). The germline V gene encodes CDR1 SGHKS and CDR2 YYEKEE (reference sequence). V lost 5 bases, J lost 7 bases, and 9 bases lay in between. CDR3 length: 12 residues. The CDR3 loop reads CASRRVGGELFF. CDR3 DNA: TGTGCCAGCAGGCGGGTTGGCGGGGAGCTGTTTTTT.

This sequence joins TRBV5-4 and TRBJ2-1, with 9 bases fitting TRBD2. The CDR3 totals 16 residues. The V gene end was trimmed by 2 bases and the J gene end by 6 bases; junction bases not matched to a gene: 9. Per the germline V gene, CDR1 is SGHNT and CDR2 is YYREEE (reference sequence). CDR3 residues: CASSFGAGGISNEQFF. CDR3 bases: TGTGCCAGCAGCTTCGGGGCGGGGGGGATTTCCAATGAGCAGTTCTTC.

This rearrangement joins TRBV24-1 to TRBJ1-5, with a weak D call TRBD1 (5 bases). The V gene's germline CDR1 is KGHDR and CDR2 SFDVKD. V was cut by 4 bases and J by 2 bases, with 14 bases left in between. The CDR3 runs to 16 residues. This CDR3 is CATSDKRDPRNQPQHF. The DNA for the CDR3 is TGTGCCACCAGTGACAAGCGGGACCCGCGCAATCAGCCCCAGCATTTT.

V usage is TRBV6-5 and J usage is TRBJ2-1; possible D gene TRBD1, 7 bases. In germline, CDR1 is MNHEY, CDR2 SVGAGI. CDR3 length: 13 residues. The ends were cut back, 2 bases at V and 9 bases at J, with 11 bases in the middle. CDR3 DNA sequence: TGTGCCAGCAGTTACCGACAGGGACTTGAGCAGTTCTTC. Translating gives CASSYRQGLEQFF.

The V and J genes are TRBV29-1 and TRBJ2-1, with TRBD1 as a possible D gene (5 bases). The germline V gene encodes CDR1 SQVTM and CDR2 ANQGSEA. This CDR3 comprises 10 residues. The CDR3 nucleotides are TGCACCACAGGTTACAATGAGCAGTTCTTC. This codes for CTTGYNEQFF.

This clone is a singleton in its sample. V and J are TRBV13 and TRBJ2-1; a weak D match, TRBD2 (5 bases). Germline lookup yields CDR1 PRHDT and CDR2 FYEKMQ (reference sequence). Trimming cost V 1 base and J 8 bases, with 12 bases left between them. CDR3 length: 14 amino acids. CDR3 sequence reads: CASSLARPGYEQFF. The CDR3 DNA reads as TGTGCCAGCAGCTTAGCCCGCCCGGGGTATGAGCAGTTCTTC.

The chain uses TRBV27 and TRBJ1-5, with D tentatively TRBD1 (6 bases). Germline V gives CDR1 MNHEY, CDR2 SMNVEV (reference sequence). Trimming stripped 5 bases from V and 4 bases from J, with 12 bases between. The CDR3 contains 14 residues. Written as DNA, the CDR3 is TGTGCCAGCAGTAGGGGGTGGGGGAATCAGCCCCAGCATTTT. It encodes CASSRGWGNQPQHF.

J is TRBJ2-5 and V is TRBV14, with 8 bases identical to TRBD1. The CDR3 spans 14 residues. V was pared by 1 base and J by 5 bases, with 3 bases of the junction left unmatched. CDR1 is SGHDN and CDR2 is FVKESK in the germline V gene. The CDR3 here is CASSQAGGGETQYF. The DNA for the CDR3 is TGTGCCAGCAGCCAAGCAGGGGGCGGGGAGACCCAGTACTTC. The full variable domain, with the rest looked up from reference TRBV14 and TRBJ2-5, is EAGVTQFPSHSVIEKGQTVTLRCDPISGHDNLYWYRRVMGKEIKFLLHFVKESKQDESGMPNNRFLAERTGGTYSTLKVQPAELEDSGVYFCASSQAGGGETQYFGPGTRLLVL.

The chain recombines TRBV7-6 with TRBJ2-3; TRBD2 matches at 10 bases. There are 16 residues in the CDR3. V was pared by 4 bases and J by 2 bases, with 6 bases of the junction left unmatched. In germline, CDR1 is SGHVS, CDR2 FNYEAQ. The CDR3 protein is CASSWGSGRTTDTQYF. The CDR3 region has the DNA TGTGCCAGCAGCTGGGGTAGCGGGAGGACCACAGATACGCAGTATTTT.

The chain links TRBV19 to TRBJ1-2; D unclear. V lost 0 bases, J lost 4 bases, and 6 bases lay in between. CDR3 length equals 13 residues. Germline lookup yields CDR1 LNHDA and CDR2 SQIVND (reference sequence). This chain's CDR3 is CASSIEPVYGYTF. The CDR3 coding sequence is TGTGCCAGTAGTATAGAACCGGTCTATGGCTACACCTTC.

The J gene is TRBJ2-4, the V gene TRBV7-2; a possible D gene is TRBD2 (6 bases). Between the trimmed V and J ends, which lost 1 base and 5 bases, there was a span of 21 bases. Germline V gene data show CDR1 as SGHTA and CDR2 as FQGNSA. The CDR3 sequence is 18 residues long. The DNA for the CDR3 is TGTGCCAGCAGCTTAGGTGTTTTGAGGCGCTGGGAGGAAAACATTCAGTACTTC. Its protein is CASSLGVLRRWEENIQYF.

This chain links TRBV6-5 with TRBJ2-1, with a tentative D call TRBD2 (7 bases). CDR1 is MNHEY, CDR2 SVGAGI, per germline. The CDR3 loop spans 13 amino acids. With 2 bases removed from V and 7 bases from J, the gap between germline ends came to 9 bases. CDR3 bases: TGTGCCAGCAGTTACGGGGGGGCTAATGAGCAGTTCTTC. It is translated as CASSYGGANEQFF.

The chain couples TRBV5-1 to TRBJ2-3; 10 bases align to TRBD2. The CDR3 totals 14 residues. Germline CDR1 SGHRS, CDR2 YFSETQ. Trimming took 9 bases from V and 2 from J; bases not matched to a gene: 6. The CDR3 DNA reads as TGCGCCACTTCTAGCGGGGGAGTCACAGATACGCAGTATTTT. Amino acids: CATSSGGVTDTQYF.